This T cell receptor beta chain was profiled in a study of T cells after posttransplantation cyclophosphamide. Study-wide findings and caveats: Blood and skin or GI T cell repertoires showed limited TRB overlap. TRB clonality was highly associated with recipient CMV seropositivity and reactivation. Donor CD8+ memory clones often dominated recipient blood repertoires at later times.

V shed 8 bases and J shed 4 bases, with 14 bases lying between them. CDR3 size: 13 residues. CDR1 and CDR2 from the germline V gene are SNHLY and FYNNEI. In its sample, this clone was seen many times. Its antigen is still unknown. Data came from immunoSEQ multiplex PCR; TCRdb stores just in-frame clones and leaves some out. This sample carries 44,000 or so clones and no singletons, and 2% to 2.5% goes to the top ten. Peripheral blood was collected from the related graft donor on the marrow donation day. The chain combines TRBV2 with TRBJ1-1; possibly TRBD1 for D (6 bases). The sequenced sample was PBMCs. The sequence came from a man aged 35 to 55 in good health, CMV-negative, and a related stem cell transplant donor. CDR3 in amino acids: CASHRESGTEAFF. The CDR3 DNA reads as TGTGCCAGCCACAGGGAGTCGGGCACTGAAGCTTTCTTT.